The present T cell receptor (beta chain) was sequenced within a study of cytomegalovirus exposure and HLA in healthy donors. Germline-derived CDR1 and CDR2 are SEHNR and FQNEAQ (reference sequence). This CDR3 spans 15 amino acids. V lost 2 bases, J lost 4 bases, and 14 bases lay in between. Concerning this clone: Its antigen is not identified.

Use of 60 Vbeta and 13 Jbeta primers characterized the PCR. The protocol was immunoSEQ multiplex PCR, while the TCRdb copy is restricted to in-frame clones and leaves out a portion. This repertoire shows around 120,000 clones, around 80% found once; its top ten account for 0.24%. Study-wide points: A likely sequencing artifact accounted for one observed cluster of highly shared sequence variants.

The sample consisted of PBMCs. The rearrangement uses TRBV7-9 and TRBJ1-1; D possibly corresponds to TRBD1 (5 bases). The sequence derives from a man between 50 and 59 years old in good health and CMV-seronegative. The CDR3 loop reads CASSLKGMGGTEAFF. The CDR3, as DNA: TGTGCCAGCAGCTTAAAGGGGATGGGAGGCACTGAAGCTTTCTTT.